The 24 T cell receptor beta chains presented below share a single source sample, sequenced in a study of CD8+ T cells in alopecia areata. RNA, once extracted, was reverse transcribed into cDNA for use as the sequencing template. Assay used: immunoSEQ multiplex PCR; TCRdb lists only in-frame clones, some missing. The table includes 100,000 to 120,000 clones, 45% to 60% detected once. Sequenced sample: NKG2D-low CD8+ T cells sorted from blood. These receptors all come from a human donor with alopecia areata.

CDR3 in DNA: TGTGCACGAAGTACTAGCGGCTCCTACAATGAGCAGTTCTTC. This encodes CARSTSGSYNEQFF. The chain is built from TRBV7-9 and TRBJ2-1, with 8 bases matching TRBD2. Germline V gene lookup returns CDR1 SEHNR and CDR2 FQNEAQ (reference sequence). CDR3 length: 14 residues.

This chain links TRBV29-1 with TRBJ2-5; D is undetermined. V lost 4 bases to trimming and J lost 5 bases, with 17 bases between them. The CDR3 covers 14 residues. Per the germline V gene, CDR1 is SQVTM and CDR2 is ANQGSEA. CDR3 sequence reads: CSVVVPQAWETQYF. Here the CDR3 DNA reads TGCAGCGTTGTTGTCCCCCAAGCGTGGGAGACCCAGTACTTC.

The chain uses TRBV5-1 and TRBJ2-1; 8 bases are a match to TRBD1. Germline trimming cut 1 base from V and 8 bases from J; bases unmatched to any gene: 8. This CDR3 region has 15 residues. Per the germline V gene, CDR1 is SGHRS and CDR2 is YFSETQ. In DNA form, the CDR3 reads TGCGCCAGCAGCTTGTTGATTGGACAGGGCGATGAGCAGTTCTTC. It encodes CASSLLIGQGDEQFF.

A remark on this clone: Germline and junction disagree at one end, which may indicate a read error. CDR3 DNA sequence: TGTGCCAGCAGCAACCCGACTAGCGTGAGCACAGATACGCAGTATTTT. It translates to CASSNPTSVSTDTQYF. The gene calls are TRBV4-1 and TRBJ2-3; TRBD2 matches at 8 bases. CDR1 is MGHRA and CDR2 is YSYEKL in the germline V gene. This CDR3 has 16 residues.

The chain uses TRBV29-1 and TRBJ1-1, with D perhaps TRBD1 (6 bases). V was cut by 7 bases and J by 0 bases, with 15 bases left in between. The length of the CDR3 is 14 residues. The V gene's germline CDR1 is SQVTM and CDR2 ANQGSEA. CDR3 sequence (DNA): TGCAGCGGGGTCGGGGGGGCTATGAACACTGAAGCTTTCTTT. It specifies CSGVGGAMNTEAFF.

This chain joins TRBV6-1 and TRBJ1-1; D call uncertain. CDR1 and CDR2 (germline): MNHNS, SASEGT. The CDR3 is made up of 15 amino acids. Trimming cost V 2 bases and J 4 bases, with 14 bases left between them. CDR3 loop: CASSEHRGVRTEAFF. In DNA form, the CDR3 reads TGTGCCAGCAGTGAACATCGGGGAGTGCGCACTGAAGCTTTCTTT.

This chain links TRBV15 with TRBJ1-5; a possible D gene is TRBD1 (5 bases). Germline assignment: CDR1 LNHNV and CDR2 YYDKDF (reference sequence). Trimming removed 1 base at V and 2 bases at J, with 9 bases between. There are 15 residues in the CDR3. The CDR3: CATSRVQDGNQPQHF. CDR3 DNA: TGTGCCACCAGCAGAGTACAGGATGGCAATCAGCCCCAGCATTTT. The entire variable domain, with the rest obtained from reference TRBV15 and TRBJ1-5, is as follows: DAMVIQNPRYQVTQFGKPVTLSCSQTLNHNVMYWYQQKSSQAPKLLFHYYDKDFNNEADTPDNFQSRRPNTSFCFLDIRSPGLGDTAMYLCATSRVQDGNQPQHFGDGTRLSIL.

This chain connects TRBV14 to TRBJ2-3, with a possible D match to TRBD2 (6 bases). The length of the CDR3 is 13 residues. The germline V gene encodes CDR1 SGHDN and CDR2 FVKESK. The V and J ends lost 3 bases and 5 bases respectively, with 9 bases between them. The CDR3 sequence is CASSQVGGDTQYF. CDR3 DNA: TGTGCCAGCAGCCAGGTCGGGGGAGATACGCAGTATTTT.

This clone occurred a few times. The rearrangement uses TRBV6-5 and TRBJ2-7, with D hard to call. The CDR3 is 11 residues long. The ends were cut back, 9 bases at V and 3 bases at J, with 9 bases in the middle. Germline CDR1 reads MNHEY; CDR2 reads SVGAGI. The CDR3 DNA sequence: TGTGCCAGAGTTTTCATCTACGAGCAGTACTTC. As protein: CARVFIYEQYF.

This clone was seen more than once but under ten times. CDR3 sequence: CASSVSGYEYEQYF. CDR3 nucleotides: TGTGCCAGCAGCGTAAGTGGGTATGAGTACGAGCAGTACTTC. This rearrangement joins TRBV9 to TRBJ2-7; D is ambiguous. The germline V and J ends were trimmed by 1 base and 4 bases, with 12 bases remaining between them. CDR3 length: 14 amino acids. The germline CDR1 and CDR2 sequences are SGDLS and YYNGEE.

The gene calls are TRBV9 and TRBJ2-1; 11 bases fit TRBD2. Germline-derived CDR1 and CDR2 are SGDLS and YYNGEE. The CDR3 spans 17 residues. Germline trimming cut 4 bases from V and 0 bases from J; bases unmatched to any gene: 6. CDR3 residues: CASSTRLAGSSYNEQFF. The CDR3 nucleotides read TGTGCCAGCAGCACGCGACTAGCGGGAAGCTCCTACAATGAGCAGTTCTTC. Based on the CDR3 plus reference TRBV9 and TRBJ2-1, the full variable domain is DSGVTQTPKHLITATGQRVTLRCSPRSGDLSVYWYQQSLDQGLQFLIQYYNGEERAKGNILERFSAQQFPDLHSELNLSSLELGDSALYFCASSTRLAGSSYNEQFFGPGTRLTVL.

In its sample, this clone was seen a few times. The same CDR3 is also encoded by other DNA sequences in this sample. The chain joins TRBV4-2 to TRBJ2-7, with D unclear. The CDR3 contains 11 residues. Between the trimmed V and J ends, which lost 0 bases and 3 bases, there was a span of 0 bases. Germline assignment: CDR1 LGHNA and CDR2 YNFKEQ. The CDR3 here is CASSQDYEQYF. In DNA form, the CDR3 reads TGTGCCAGCAGCCAAGACTACGAGCAGTACTTC.

With regard to this clone: Additional DNA sequences in this sample encode the identical CDR3. This sequence joins TRBV5-6 and TRBJ1-1; tentative D call: TRBD1 (6 bases). In germline, CDR1 is SGHDT, CDR2 YYEEEE. The CDR3 covers 12 residues. V was cut by 4 bases and J by 3 bases, with 7 bases left in between. CDR3 residues: CASSPGDTEAFF. In DNA, the CDR3 is TGTGCCAGCAGCCCAGGGGACACTGAAGCTTTCTTT.

This clone was counted between two and nine times. The DNA of the CDR3 is TGTGCCAGCAGCATGGGAGTTAACACCGGGGAGCTGTTTTTT. Protein product: CASSMGVNTGELFF. This chain joins TRBV5-6 and TRBJ2-2, with D possibly matching TRBD2 (5 bases). There are 14 residues in the CDR3. From germline, CDR1 is SGHDT and CDR2 YYEEEE. Trimming pared 4 bases from V and 2 bases from J, leaving 9 bases between.

V is TRBV11-2 and J is TRBJ2-7; 8 bases are shared with TRBD1. The V and J ends lost 3 bases and 3 bases, in that order; junction bases with no gene match: 4. The CDR3 extends over 14 amino acids. Germline CDR1 SGHAT, CDR2 FQNNGV. This chain's CDR3 is CASSFGTGYYEQYF. In nucleotides, the CDR3 is TGTGCCAGCAGCTTTGGGACAGGTTACTACGAGCAGTACTTC.

This chain links TRBV28 with TRBJ2-7; the D gene is possibly TRBD1 (5 bases). The germline V and J ends were trimmed by 2 bases and 7 bases, with 18 bases remaining between them. Per germline, CDR1 MDHEN and CDR2 SYDVKM. The CDR3 is 15 amino acids. The CDR3 region is CASSLTGDPLGEQYF. The CDR3 bases are TGTGCCAGCAGTTTAACAGGCGACCCCTTAGGAGAGCAGTACTTC.

This chain links TRBV9 with TRBJ2-3; TRBD2 matches at 9 bases. The CDR3 is made up of 16 amino acids. Germline lookup yields CDR1 SGDLS and CDR2 YYNGEE. V lost 0 bases to trimming and J lost 2 bases; unmatched junction nucleotides: 4. The CDR3 sequence: CASSVEVAGVTDTQYF. The CDR3 coding sequence is TGTGCCAGCAGCGTAGAGGTAGCGGGAGTCACAGATACGCAGTATTTT.

The V and J genes are TRBV10-3 and TRBJ2-7, with D maybe TRBD1 (6 bases). Germline assignment: CDR1 ENHRY and CDR2 SYGVKD. Trimming took 3 bases from V and 1 from J, leaving 16 bases between them. There are 16 residues in the CDR3. CDR3 sequence: CAISETGQSRSYEQYF. CDR3 DNA sequence: TGTGCCATCAGTGAAACCGGACAGAGTAGATCCTACGAGCAGTACTTC.

V and J are TRBV4-1 and TRBJ2-2; no clear D. CDR1 is MGHRA, CDR2 YSYEKL, per germline. This CDR3 is 13 amino acids long. V dropped 1 base and J dropped 7 bases, with 7 bases sitting between them. The CDR3 nucleotides are TGCGCCAGCAGCCAAGGCGACCGCGGGGAGCTGTTTTTT. Protein: CASSQGDRGELFF.

Comment on this clone: The sample holds other DNA sequences that translate to the same CDR3. This rearrangement joins TRBV9 to TRBJ2-1; maybe TRBD2 (5 bases). V lost 0 bases to trimming and J lost 1 base, with 11 bases between them. Germline V lookup: CDR1 SGDLS, CDR2 YYNGEE. The CDR3 is 16 residues long. The CDR3 nucleotides are TGTGCCAGCAGCGTAGGTGGGAGTTCGTCCTACAATGAGCAGTTCTTC. Protein sequence: CASSVGGSSSYNEQFF.

This rearrangement joins TRBV7-8 to TRBJ2-5; 8 bases align to TRBD2. The length of the CDR3 is 13 residues. CDR1 and CDR2 (germline): SGHVS, FQNEAQ. J lost 5 bases, V lost 10 bases, and 9 bases had no gene match. DNA for the CDR3: TGTGCCACTGATAGCGGGACTGACGAGACCCAGTACTTC. Protein sequence: CATDSGTDETQYF.

The chain combines TRBV5-1 with TRBJ2-5; D gene uncertain. This CDR3 comprises 14 residues. V shed 0 bases and J shed 4 bases, with 10 bases lying between them. Germline V lookup: CDR1 SGHRS, CDR2 YFSETQ. The DNA for the CDR3 is TGCGCCAGCAGCTTGGAAGCCTGGGGAGAGACCCAGTACTTC. Amino acid sequence: CASSLEAWGETQYF.

This clone occurred once. The chain carries TRBV27 and TRBJ2-1, with TRBD2 as a possible D gene (5 bases). The V end lost 3 bases, the J end lost 15 bases, and 18 bases lay between the germline ends. The CDR3 totals 13 residues. Germline CDR1 is MNHEY and CDR2 is SMNVEV (reference sequence). The CDR3 bases are TGTGCCAGCAGTTTCGCCGCACGGGGTGAGAGGTTCTTC. Protein product: CASSFAARGERFF.

This sequence joins TRBV7-2 and TRBJ1-2; weak D call: TRBD1 (5 bases). Looked up from germline, CDR1 is SGHTA and CDR2 is FQGNSA. V lost 5 bases and J lost 2, with 15 bases in between. The CDR3 is 15 residues long. The CDR3 loop reads CASSRGAGINYGYTF. The CDR3 DNA follows: TGTGCCAGCAGCCGCGGAGCAGGGATCAACTATGGCTACACCTTC.